This T cell receptor (beta chain) was captured by sequencing in a study of T-cell memory formation after mild COVID-19. Study-wide results and caveats: Researchers could not confirm that second-wave clones peaking on day 37 targeted SARS-CoV-2.

At least ten counts were recorded for this clonotype. Its cognate antigen is unknown. Unmatched junction bases numbered 6, after V lost 1 base and J lost 6 bases. This CDR3 is 14 amino acids long. The germline V gene encodes CDR1 MGHRA and CDR2 YSYEKL. The TCR alpha and TCR beta cDNA libraries, bearing sample barcodes and UMIs, were generated by 5'RACE using constant-segment primers. TCRdb redid the calling of the 5' RACE reads with MiXCR, one entry per CDR3 protein. Found here are roughly 14,000 distinct CDR3 sequences, about a fifth of them singletons; the top ten hold 55% to 60%. This clonotype was sampled from a man between 18 and 29 years old who had mild COVID-19 (a few samples of this study predate the infection). Cell type and time point are not known. The chain is built from TRBV4-1 and TRBJ2-7; the match to TRBD2 covers 7 bases. The sequencing sample was made of PBMCs or a T cell subset sorted from them (not recorded which). For the CDR3, the DNA is TGCGCCAGCAGCCAAGGTGGCGGGGGTTCCGAGCAGTACTTC. The encoded protein is CASSQGGGGSEQYF.